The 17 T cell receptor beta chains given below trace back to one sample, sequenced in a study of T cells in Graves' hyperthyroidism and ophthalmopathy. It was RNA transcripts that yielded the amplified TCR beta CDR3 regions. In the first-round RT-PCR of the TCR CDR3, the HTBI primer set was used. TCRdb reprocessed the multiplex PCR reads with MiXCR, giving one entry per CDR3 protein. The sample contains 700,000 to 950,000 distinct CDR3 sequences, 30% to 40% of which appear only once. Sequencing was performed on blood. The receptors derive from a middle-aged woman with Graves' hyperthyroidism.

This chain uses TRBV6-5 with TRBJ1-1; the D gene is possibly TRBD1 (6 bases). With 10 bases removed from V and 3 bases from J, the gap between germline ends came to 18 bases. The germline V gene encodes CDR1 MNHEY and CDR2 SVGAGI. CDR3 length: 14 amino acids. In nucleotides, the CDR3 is TGTGCCACCCTGACAGGTATGGGGGACACTGAAGCTTTCTTT. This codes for CATLTGMGDTEAFF.

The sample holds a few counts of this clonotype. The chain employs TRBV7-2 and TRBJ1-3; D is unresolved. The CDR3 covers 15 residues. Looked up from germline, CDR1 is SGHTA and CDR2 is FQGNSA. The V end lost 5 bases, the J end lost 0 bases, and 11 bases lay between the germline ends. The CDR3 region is CASSTHKYSGNTIYF. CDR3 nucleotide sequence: TGTGCCAGCAGCACCCACAAATACTCTGGAAACACCATATATTTT. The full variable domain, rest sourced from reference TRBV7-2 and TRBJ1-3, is GAGVSQSPSNKVTEKGKDVELRCDPISGHTALYWYRQSLGQGLEFLIYFQGNSAPDKSGLPSDRFSAERTGGSVSTLTIQRTQQEDSAVYLCASSTHKYSGNTIYFGEGSWLTVV.

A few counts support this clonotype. CDR3 loop: CSVPGTGLNGYTF. The CDR3 bases are TGCAGCGTTCCCGGGACAGGGCTCAATGGCTACACCTTC. The chain has TRBV29-1 and TRBJ1-2; 9 nucleotides match TRBD1. The length of the CDR3 is 13 residues. Germline trimming cut 5 bases from V and 6 bases from J; bases unmatched to any gene: 7. Per the germline V gene, CDR1 is SQVTM and CDR2 is ANQGSEA.

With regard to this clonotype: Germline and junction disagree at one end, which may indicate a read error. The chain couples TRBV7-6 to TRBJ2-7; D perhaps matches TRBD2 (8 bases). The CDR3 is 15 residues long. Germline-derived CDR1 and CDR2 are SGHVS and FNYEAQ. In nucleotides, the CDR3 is TGCGCCAGCAGCCAGGGGGGCGGGGGGATCTACGAGCAGTACTTC. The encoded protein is CASSQGGGGIYEQYF. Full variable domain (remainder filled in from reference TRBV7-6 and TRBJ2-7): GAGVSQSPRYKVTKRGQDVALRCDPISGHVSLYWYRQALGQGPEFLTYFNYEAQQDKSGLPNDRFSAERPEGSISTLTIQRTEQRDSAMYRCASSQGGGGIYEQYFGPGTRLTVT.

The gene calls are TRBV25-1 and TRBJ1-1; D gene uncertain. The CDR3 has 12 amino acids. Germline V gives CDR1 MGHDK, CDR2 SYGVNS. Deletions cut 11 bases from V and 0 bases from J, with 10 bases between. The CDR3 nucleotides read TGTGCCTGCCTGCCCATGAACACTGAAGCTTTCTTT. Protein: CACLPMNTEAFF.

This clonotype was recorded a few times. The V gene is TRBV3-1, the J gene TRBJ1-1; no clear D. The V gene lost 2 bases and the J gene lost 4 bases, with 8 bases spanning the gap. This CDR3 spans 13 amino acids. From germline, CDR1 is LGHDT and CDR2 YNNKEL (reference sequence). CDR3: CASSQTSGTEAFF. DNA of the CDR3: TGTGCCAGCAGCCAAACAAGCGGCACTGAAGCTTTCTTT.

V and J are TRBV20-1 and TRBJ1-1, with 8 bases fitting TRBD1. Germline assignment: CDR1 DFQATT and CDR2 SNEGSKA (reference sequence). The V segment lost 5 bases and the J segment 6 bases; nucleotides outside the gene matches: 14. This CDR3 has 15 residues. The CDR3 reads CSAGRRDRYNAEAFF. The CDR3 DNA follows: TGCAGTGCTGGTAGGCGGGACAGGTATAATGCTGAAGCTTTCTTT.

The CDR3 DNA reads TGTGCCAGCAGTACAGGACCGAGATTGACTGAAGCTTTCTTT. It specifies CASSTGPRLTEAFF. The chain has TRBV12-3 or TRBV12-4 and TRBJ1-1; D is possibly TRBD1 (5 bases). This CDR3 has 14 amino acids. With 5 bases removed from V and 5 bases from J, the gap between germline ends came to 15 bases.

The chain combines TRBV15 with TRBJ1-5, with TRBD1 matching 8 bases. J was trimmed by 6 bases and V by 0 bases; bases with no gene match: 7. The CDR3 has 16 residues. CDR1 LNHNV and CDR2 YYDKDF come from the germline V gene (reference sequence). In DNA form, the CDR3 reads TGTGCCACCAGCAGAGATGTGGAGACAGGGGTTCAGCCCCAGCATTTT. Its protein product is CATSRDVETGVQPQHF.

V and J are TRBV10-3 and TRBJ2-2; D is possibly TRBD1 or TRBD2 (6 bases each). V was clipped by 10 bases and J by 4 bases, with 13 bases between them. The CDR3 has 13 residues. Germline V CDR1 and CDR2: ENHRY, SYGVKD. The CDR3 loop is CASRGQVTGELFF. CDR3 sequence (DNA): TGTGCCAGCCGGGGGCAAGTCACCGGGGAGCTGTTTTTT.

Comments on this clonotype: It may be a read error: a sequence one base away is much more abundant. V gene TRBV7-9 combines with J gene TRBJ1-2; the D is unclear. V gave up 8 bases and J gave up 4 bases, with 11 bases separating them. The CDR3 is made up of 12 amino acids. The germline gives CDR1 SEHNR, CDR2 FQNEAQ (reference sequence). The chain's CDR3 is CASEALSYGYTF. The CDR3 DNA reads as TGTGCCAGCGAGGCCTTGAGCTATGGCTACACCTTC. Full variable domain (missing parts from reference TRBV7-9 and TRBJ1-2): DTGVSQNPRHKITKRGQNVTFRCDPISEHNRLYWYRQTLGQGPEFLTYFQNEAQLEKSRLLSDRFSAERPKGSFSTLEIQRTEQGDSAMYLCASEALSYGYTFGSGTRLTVV.

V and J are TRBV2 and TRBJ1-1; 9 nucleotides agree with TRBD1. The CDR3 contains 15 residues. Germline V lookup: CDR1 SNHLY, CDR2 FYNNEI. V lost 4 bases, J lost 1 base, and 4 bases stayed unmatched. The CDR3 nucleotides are TGTGCCAGCAGTGTGGGACAGGGAGGGAACACTGAAGCTTTCTTT. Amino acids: CASSVGQGGNTEAFF.

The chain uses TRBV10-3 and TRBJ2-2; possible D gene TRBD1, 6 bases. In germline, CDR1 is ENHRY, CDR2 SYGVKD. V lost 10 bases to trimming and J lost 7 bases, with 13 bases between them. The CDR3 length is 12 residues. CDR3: CATVNRDGELFF. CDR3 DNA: TGTGCCACTGTCAACAGGGACGGGGAGCTGTTTTTT.

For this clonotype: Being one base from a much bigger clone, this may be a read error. The CDR3 region has the DNA TGTGCCAGCAGGGCGACAGGGGGACTTGAAGCTTTCTTT. This codes for CASRATGGLEAFF. This chain connects TRBV2 to TRBJ1-1, with 9 bases lining up with TRBD1. The CDR3 is 13 residues long. Germline values: CDR1 SNHLY, CDR2 FYNNEI. V gave up 6 bases and J gave up 7 bases; unmatched junction bases: 6.

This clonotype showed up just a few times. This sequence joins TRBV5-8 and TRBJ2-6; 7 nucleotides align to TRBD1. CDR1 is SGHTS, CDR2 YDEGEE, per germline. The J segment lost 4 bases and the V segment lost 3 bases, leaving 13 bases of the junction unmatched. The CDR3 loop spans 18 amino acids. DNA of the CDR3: TGTGCCAGCAGCTCCCCTGGGACAGCCCCTGTAGGGGCCAACGTCCTGACTTTC. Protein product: CASSSPGTAPVGANVLTF.

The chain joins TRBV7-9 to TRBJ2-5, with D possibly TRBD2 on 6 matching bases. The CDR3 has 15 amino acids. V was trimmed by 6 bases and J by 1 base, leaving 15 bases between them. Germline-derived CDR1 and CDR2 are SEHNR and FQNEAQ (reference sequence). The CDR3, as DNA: TGTGCCAGCAGTTTCACGTTCGGGGGCCAAGAGACCCAGTACTTC. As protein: CASSFTFGGQETQYF.

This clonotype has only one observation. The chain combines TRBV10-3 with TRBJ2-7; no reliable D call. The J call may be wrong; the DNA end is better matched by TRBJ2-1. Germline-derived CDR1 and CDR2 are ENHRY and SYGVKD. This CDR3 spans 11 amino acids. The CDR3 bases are TGTGCCATCAGTTTTGGCGATGAGCAGTTCTTC. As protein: CAISFGDEQFF.